This TCR beta chain originates from a study of blood T cell repertoires in COVID-19. About the study: The samples span acute and convalescent COVID-19 from the United States, Italy and Spain. PBMCs, B-cell-depleted T cells, or T cells provided the cDNA or gDNA that made up the material.

In the authors' methods: Estimates of nucleated cell counts were drawn from the amplification of reference gene primers. Here immunoSEQ multiplex PCR was the method, and the copy in TCRdb shows in-frame clones only, minus some. V and J calls and clone size follow that table, whereas D and trimming were derived from the DNA. Here the sample spans 180,000 or so clones, roughly 80% being singletons. Patients from Seattle were sampled longitudinally, starting during active infection. Between the trimmed V and J ends, which lost 4 bases and 0 bases, there was a span of 10 bases. CDR1 is SEHNR, CDR2 FQNEAQ, per germline (reference sequence). The CDR3 spans 15 residues.

The specimen sequenced was peripheral blood. This rearrangement joins TRBV7-9 to TRBJ1-3; D gene unclear. This receptor was identified in a woman aged 40 to 50 with COVID-19, enrolled during active disease. The CDR3 is CASSSSQTSGNTIYF. CDR3 nucleotide sequence: TGTGCCAGCAGCTCCTCACAGACCTCTGGAAACACCATATATTTT.